The source of this T cell receptor (beta chain) is a study of blood T cell repertoires in COVID-19. About the research overall: In each case, the material was cDNA or gDNA derived from T cells, B-cell-depleted T cells, or PBMCs.

This clone was found once. CDR1 is SEHNR, CDR2 FQNEAQ, per germline (reference sequence). The trim removed 5 bases at V and 3 bases at J, leaving 6 bases unmatched. This CDR3 region has 15 residues. Measured with immunoSEQ multiplex PCR; TCRdb has only the in-frame clones, and not every one. The table records fewer than 300,000 clones, about 85% of them present only once. The J gene is TRBJ1-4, the V gene TRBV7-9; 7 bases line up with TRBD1. Sequencing used peripheral blood. This receptor was taken from a human donor with COVID-19, enrolled during active disease. The donor label of this sample is uncertain. The CDR3 region has the DNA TGTGCCAGCAGCCCCCAGGGACAGCCTAATGAAAAACTGTTTTTT. It yields the protein CASSPQGQPNEKLFF.